The next 15 T cell receptor beta chains were all read from a single sample in a study of molecular identifiers for immune sequencing clone quantification. TCRdb itself ran the PCR reads through MiXCR, one entry per CDR3 protein. The sample shows 60,000 to 70,000 distinct CDR3 sequences, around a sixth of them seen only once. Sequencing was performed on naive CD8+ T cells from blood, with Jurkat cell RNA spiked in. The subset is: FACS-sorted CD8+CD4-CCR7+CD45RA+ naive T cells. The receptors come from a human donor in good health. Some libraries in this study had Jurkat cell RNA spiked in.

This clonotype was seen at least ten times. The gene calls are TRBV19 and TRBJ2-3; 7 bases line up with TRBD2. With 5 bases clipped from V and 4 bases from J, the junction kept 3 bases outside the gene matches. The CDR3 is made up of 13 amino acids. CDR1 and CDR2 from the germline V gene are LNHDA and SQIVND (reference sequence). CDR3 DNA sequence: TGTGCCAGTAGTGGGGGGGGGGCAGATACGCAGTATTTT. Translated: CASSGGGADTQYF.

The chain combines TRBV4-1 with TRBJ2-5; D tentatively fits TRBD1 or TRBD2 (5 bases each). Trimming stripped 1 base from V and 5 bases from J, with 17 bases between. CDR3 size: 16 residues. Germline values: CDR1 MGHRA, CDR2 YSYEKL. The CDR3 DNA reads TGCGCCAGCAGCCAAGGCCGTGGGGGAGAGGGGGAGACCCAGTACTTC. Protein sequence: CASSQGRGGEGETQYF.

This clonotype was counted ten times or more. The rearrangement uses TRBV19 and TRBJ2-1; the D gene is possibly TRBD1 (6 bases). This CDR3 comprises 15 residues. The V gene lost 3 bases and the J gene lost 0 bases, with 9 bases spanning the gap. CDR1 is LNHDA and CDR2 is SQIVND in the germline V gene (reference sequence). The CDR3 nucleotides are TGTGCCAGTAGTATGACAGGAAGCTCCTACAATGAGCAGTTCTTC. This translates into CASSMTGSSYNEQFF.

As for this clonotype: At one of its ends the junction is not consistent with the germline gene, which may arise from a read error. V usage is TRBV24-1 and J usage is TRBJ2-2; D is possibly TRBD1 (5 bases). This CDR3 region has 14 residues. CDR1 and CDR2 from the germline V gene are KGHDR and SFDVKD. The CDR3 protein is CATRALPGSGELFF. In DNA, the CDR3 is TGTGCCACCAGGGCCCTGCCAGGGTCCGGAGAGCTGTTTTTT.

A few counts support this clonotype. This chain uses TRBV27 with TRBJ2-1; 12 bases align to TRBD2. Germline CDR1 and CDR2: MNHEY and SMNVEV (reference sequence). The V segment lost 2 bases and the J segment 7 bases; nucleotides outside the gene matches: 6. The CDR3 runs 16 residues. The CDR3 DNA reads as TGTGCCAGCAGTTTACTACTAGCGGGAGGCATTAATGAGCAGTTCTTC. Its protein product is CASSLLLAGGINEQFF.

In its sample, this clonotype was seen many times. The CDR3 spells CASSETRPSYNEQFF. CDR3 in DNA: TGTGCCAGCAGTGAAACTCGGCCCTCCTACAATGAGCAGTTCTTC. V usage is TRBV6-1 and J usage is TRBJ2-1; D is unresolved. V was cut by 2 bases and J by 0 bases, with 8 bases left in between. The CDR3 has 15 amino acids. The germline gives CDR1 MNHNS, CDR2 SASEGT.

The J gene is TRBJ2-2, the V gene TRBV28; tentatively, D is TRBD1 (6 bases). The CDR3 spans 15 residues. Per the germline V gene, CDR1 is MDHEN and CDR2 is SYDVKM. V shed 2 bases and J shed 4 bases, with 11 bases lying between them. CDR3 DNA sequence: TGTGCCAGCAGTTTAGTACAGGGCGTCACCGGGGAGCTGTTTTTT. This codes for CASSLVQGVTGELFF.

This clonotype appeared a single time. This may come from a read error, since a much larger clone is one base off. The chain has TRBV6-6 and TRBJ2-1; the match to TRBD2 covers 7 bases. CDR1 and CDR2 (germline): MNHNY, SVGAGI (reference sequence). This CDR3 comprises 17 residues. The CDR3 DNA is TGTGCCAGCAGTTACGGACTTGGGGAGGGATTAAACAATGGGCAGTTCTTC. As protein: CASSYGLGEGLNNGQFF.

Of note for this clonotype: A much larger clone differs by one base, so this may be a read error. This sequence joins TRBV27 and TRBJ1-1, with a tentative D call TRBD1 (6 bases). The germline V gene has CDR1 MNHEY and CDR2 SMNVEV (reference sequence). The CDR3 has 13 residues. V was shortened by 5 bases and J by 3 bases, with 10 bases between the two germline ends. In DNA form, the CDR3 reads TGTGCCAGCAGTCCGGGACACGACACTGAAGCTTTCTTT. Its translation is CASSPGHDTEAFF.

To note about this clonotype: Being one base from a much bigger clone, this may be a read error. The chain couples TRBV29-1 to TRBJ2-1; D is undetermined. The CDR3 is 14 amino acids. CDR1 SQVTM and CDR2 ANQGSEA come from the germline V gene. With 4 bases removed from V and 5 bases from J, the gap between germline ends came to 15 bases. The CDR3 here is CSVVGSWAHNEQFF. The CDR3 region has the DNA TGCAGCGTTGTGGGAAGTTGGGCTCACAATGAGCAGTTCTTC.

On this clonotype itself: A much larger clone differs by one base, so this may be a read error. The chain uses TRBV7-3 and TRBJ2-3; D possibly corresponds to TRBD1 (5 bases). The CDR3 totals 13 residues. The germline CDR1 and CDR2 sequences are SGHTA and FQGTGA. The CDR3 sequence is CASSLNPTDTRYF. Written as DNA, the CDR3 is TGTGCCAGCAGCTTAAACCCGACAGATACGCGGTATTTT.

Ten or more counts support this clonotype. As DNA, the CDR3 is TGTGCCAGCAGCCAAGATCACGGCTTGTTGGCGGAGGACCCGTACGAGCAGTACTTC. Translation gives CASSQDHGLLAEDPYEQYF. The rearrangement joins TRBV14 to TRBJ2-7, with D tentatively TRBD2 (5 bases). V lost 0 bases and J lost 4, with 25 bases in between. Germline assignment: CDR1 SGHDN and CDR2 FVKESK. CDR3 size: 19 residues.

This clonotype was detected many times. The chain joins TRBV7-9 to TRBJ2-7; the D gene is possibly TRBD1 (6 bases). This CDR3 region has 13 residues. Germline V CDR1 and CDR2: SEHNR, FQNEAQ (reference sequence). V was shortened by 5 bases and J by 0 bases, with 8 bases between the two germline ends. In DNA, the CDR3 is TGTGCCAGCAGCGAGGGGGACTCCTACGAGCAGTACTTC. It yields the protein CASSEGDSYEQYF.

This clonotype has more than one count but fewer than ten. The CDR3 coding sequence is TGTGCCAGCACCATGGCGGGGGTCTCTGAAGCTTTCTTT. Protein product: CASTMAGVSEAFF. The chain recombines TRBV12-3 or TRBV12-4 with TRBJ1-1, with D possibly TRBD1 on 5 matching bases. The CDR3 sequence is 13 residues long. The germline V and J ends were trimmed by 7 bases and 6 bases, with 15 bases remaining between them.

The sample holds many counts of this clonotype. This chain connects TRBV13 to TRBJ2-1; 11 nucleotides line up with TRBD2. Trimming removed 5 bases from V and 9 bases from J; junction bases left unmatched: 12. This CDR3 has 16 residues. The germline V gene encodes CDR1 PRHDT and CDR2 FYEKMQ (reference sequence). DNA for the CDR3: TGTGCCAGCAGCCACCGACTAGCGGGGTCCGGAGGTGAGCAGTTCTTC. This encodes CASSHRLAGSGGEQFF. Filled out from reference TRBV13 and TRBJ2-1, the complete variable domain reads AAGVIQSPRHLIKEKRETATLKCYPIPRHDTVYWYQQGPGQDPQFLISFYEKMQSDKGSIPDRFSAQQFSDYHSELNMSSLELGDSALYFCASSHRLAGSGGEQFFGPGTRLTVL.